This T cell receptor (beta chain) was retrieved from a study of blood T cells in healthy people across ages. This clonotype was counted at least ten times. The germline V gene encodes CDR1 GTSNPN and CDR2 SVGIG (reference sequence). Trimming shortened V by 4 bases and J by 8 bases, and 18 bases separated the two germline ends. This CDR3 contains 14 residues. A second PCR, run for roughly 7 to 12 cycles, used a sample-barcoded 5' primer plus a J-beta primer mix. The yield of each sample was at least 3 million CDR3-containing paired-end reads. MiXCR, applied by TCRdb to the 5' RACE reads, yields one record per CDR3 protein. The sample gives 550,000 to 800,000 distinct CDR3 sequences, 32% of which show up once; over 15% is in the top ten.

Material for sequencing was blood. This TCR was sampled from a woman older than 75 in good health. The V and J genes are TRBV30 and TRBJ2-1; D remains ambiguous. CDR3 DNA: TGTGCCTGGATGGATTTTTTAGGCTCCCATGAGCAGTTCTTC. Translation: CAWMDFLGSHEQFF.